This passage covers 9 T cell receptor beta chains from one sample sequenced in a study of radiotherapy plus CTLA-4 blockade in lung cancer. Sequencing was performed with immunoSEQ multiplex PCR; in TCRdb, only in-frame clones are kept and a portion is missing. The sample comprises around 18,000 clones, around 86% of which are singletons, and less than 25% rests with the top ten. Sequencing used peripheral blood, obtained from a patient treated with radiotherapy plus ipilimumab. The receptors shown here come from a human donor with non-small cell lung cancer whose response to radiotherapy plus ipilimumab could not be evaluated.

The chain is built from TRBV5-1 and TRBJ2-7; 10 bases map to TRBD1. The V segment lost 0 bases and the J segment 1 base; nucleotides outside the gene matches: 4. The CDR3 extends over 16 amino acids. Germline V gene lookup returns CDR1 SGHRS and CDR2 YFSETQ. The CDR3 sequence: CASSLEGQGRSYEQYF. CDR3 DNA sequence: TGCGCCAGCAGCTTGGAGGGACAGGGGAGGTCCTACGAGCAGTACTTC.

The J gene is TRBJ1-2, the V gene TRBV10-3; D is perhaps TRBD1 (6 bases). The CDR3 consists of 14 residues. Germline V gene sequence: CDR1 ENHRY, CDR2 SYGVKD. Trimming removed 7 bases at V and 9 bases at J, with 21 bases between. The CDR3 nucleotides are TGTGCCATCAACCAACAGGGAGGGGTTATTAGCTACACCTTC. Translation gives CAINQQGGVISYTF.

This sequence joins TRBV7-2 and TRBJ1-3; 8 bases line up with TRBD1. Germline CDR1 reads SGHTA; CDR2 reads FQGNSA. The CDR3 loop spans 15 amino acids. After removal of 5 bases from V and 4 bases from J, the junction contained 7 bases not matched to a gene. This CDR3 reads CASSLSTGVGNTIYF. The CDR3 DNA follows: TGTGCCAGCAGCCTTTCGACAGGGGTAGGAAACACCATATATTTT.

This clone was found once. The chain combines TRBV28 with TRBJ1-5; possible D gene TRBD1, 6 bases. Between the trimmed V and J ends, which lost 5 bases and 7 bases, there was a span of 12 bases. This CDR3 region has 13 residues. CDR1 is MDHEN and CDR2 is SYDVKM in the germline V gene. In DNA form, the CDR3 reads TGTGCCAGCAGTCATACAGGGAAGCAGCCCCAGCATTTT. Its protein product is CASSHTGKQPQHF.

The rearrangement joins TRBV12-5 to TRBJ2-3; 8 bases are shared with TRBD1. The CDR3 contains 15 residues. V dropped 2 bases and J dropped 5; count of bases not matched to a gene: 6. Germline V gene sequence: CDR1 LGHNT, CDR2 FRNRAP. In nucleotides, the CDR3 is TGTGCTAGTGGTTTGATTCAGGGGGCGGGAGATACGCAGTATTTT. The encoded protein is CASGLIQGAGDTQYF.

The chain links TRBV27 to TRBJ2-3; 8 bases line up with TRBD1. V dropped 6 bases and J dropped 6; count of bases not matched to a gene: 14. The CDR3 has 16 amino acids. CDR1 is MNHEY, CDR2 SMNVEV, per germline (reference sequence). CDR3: CASRRTGLGVSDTQYF. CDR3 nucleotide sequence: TGTGCCAGCAGGAGGACAGGGCTGGGAGTTTCGGATACGCAGTATTTT.

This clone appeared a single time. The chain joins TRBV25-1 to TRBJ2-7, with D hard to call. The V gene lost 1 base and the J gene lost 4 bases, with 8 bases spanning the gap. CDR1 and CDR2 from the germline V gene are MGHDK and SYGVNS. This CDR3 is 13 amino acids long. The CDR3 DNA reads TGTGCCAGCAGTGAATCGGTGAATTACGAGCAGTACTTC. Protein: CASSESVNYEQYF.

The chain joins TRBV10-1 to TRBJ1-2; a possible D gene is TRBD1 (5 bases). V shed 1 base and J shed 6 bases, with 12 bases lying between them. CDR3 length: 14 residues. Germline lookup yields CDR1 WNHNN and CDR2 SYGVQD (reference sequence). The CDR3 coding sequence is TGCGCCAGCAGTGAGTTCCAGGGAAACAATGGCTACACCTTC. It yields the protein CASSEFQGNNGYTF.

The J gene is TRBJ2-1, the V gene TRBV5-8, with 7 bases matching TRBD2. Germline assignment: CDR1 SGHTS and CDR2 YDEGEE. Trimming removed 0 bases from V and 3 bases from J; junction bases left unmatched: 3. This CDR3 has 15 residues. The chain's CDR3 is CASSLEGGGYNEQFF. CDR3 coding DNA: TGTGCCAGCAGCTTGGAGGGCGGGGGCTACAATGAGCAGTTCTTC.